The text below deals with one T cell receptor beta chain. As yet, its antigen is unknown. This entry is derived from a study of cytomegalovirus exposure and HLA in healthy donors. The V and J ends lost 5 bases and 2 bases, in that order; junction bases with no gene match: 7. This CDR3 comprises 15 residues. The germline V gene has CDR1 SGHTA and CDR2 FQGNSA. Study findings and constraints: Researchers counted around 160 TCR beta chains as cytomegalovirus-associated.

Sequencing used immunoSEQ multiplex PCR; TCRdb keeps in-frame clones, though not all of them. Of approximately 150,000 clones listed, 85% are singletons. The sequence came from a man in his thirties or forties in good health and CMV-seropositive. The specimen sequenced was PBMCs. This rearrangement joins TRBV7-2 to TRBJ2-7, with TRBD2 identical over 9 bases. CDR3 sequence (DNA): TGTGCCAGCAGCCAACAGCGGGGGGTAACCTACGAGCAGTACTTC. Protein sequence: CASSQQRGVTYEQYF.